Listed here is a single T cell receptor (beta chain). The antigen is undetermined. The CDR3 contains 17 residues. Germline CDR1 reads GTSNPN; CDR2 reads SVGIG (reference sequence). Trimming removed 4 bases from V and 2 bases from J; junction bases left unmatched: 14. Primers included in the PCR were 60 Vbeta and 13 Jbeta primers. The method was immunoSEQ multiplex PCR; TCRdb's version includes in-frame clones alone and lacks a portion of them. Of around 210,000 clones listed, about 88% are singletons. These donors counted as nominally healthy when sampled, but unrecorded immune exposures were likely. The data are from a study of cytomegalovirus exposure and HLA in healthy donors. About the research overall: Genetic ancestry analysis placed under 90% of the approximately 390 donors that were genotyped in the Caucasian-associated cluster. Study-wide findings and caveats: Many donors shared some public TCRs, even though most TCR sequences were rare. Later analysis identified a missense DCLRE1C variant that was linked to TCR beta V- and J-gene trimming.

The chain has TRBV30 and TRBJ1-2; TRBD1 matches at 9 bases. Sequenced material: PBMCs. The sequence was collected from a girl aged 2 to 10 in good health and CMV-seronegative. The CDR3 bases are TGTGCCTGGATCGGGGTTACAGGGGGCAAGAGGAACTATGGCTACACCTTC. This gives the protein CAWIGVTGGKRNYGYTF. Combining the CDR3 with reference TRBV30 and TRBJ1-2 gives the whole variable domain SQTIHQWPATLVQPVGSPLSLECTVEGTSNPNLYWYRQAAGRGLQLLFYSVGIGQISSEVPQNLSASRPQDRQFILSSKKLLLSDSGFYLCAWIGVTGGKRNYGYTFGSGTRLTVV.